These T cell receptor beta chains were read from a single sample in a study of blood T cell repertoires in COVID-19. Profiling relied on immunoSEQ multiplex PCR, and the TCRdb table lists in-frame clones only, not all of them. The sample consists of over 250,000 clones, under 90% of them appearing once. Sequencing input: PBMCs or T cells enriched from blood (not recorded which). The receptors were gathered from a woman between 55 and 75 years old who had recovered from COVID-19. Each CDR3 is given with its conserved first and last residue. D genes are given only for firm matches. Some rows have no size entry. The others give once, few or many, or a class for an expanded clone.

v_gene	j_gene	d_gene	abundance	CDR3nt	CDR3aa
TRBV2	TRBJ1-6	TRBD1	.	TGTGCCAGCTGTAGACAGGGGGCGTTTTCACCCCTCCACTTT	CASCRQGAFSPLHF
TRBV7-3	TRBJ2-3	.	once	TGTGCCAGCAGCCCAAGGTTGACGGGAGCGGATACGCAGTATTTT	CASSPRLTGADTQYF
TRBV9	TRBJ1-2	TRBD1	.	TGTGCCAGCAGCGTAGACCGAGACAGGGACGGCTACACCTTC	CASSVDRDRDGYTF
TRBV5-1	TRBJ2-2	TRBD2	.	TGCGCCAGCAGCTTGGGACTAGCGGGAGCCGGGGAGCTGTTTTTT	CASSLGLAGAGELFF
TRBV30	TRBJ1-5	.	.	TGTGCCTGGAGTGTAAATACCAGACAGCCCCAGCATTTT	CAWSVNTRQPQHF
TRBV10-3	TRBJ2-2	TRBD1	.	TGTGCCATCAGCCCCGCCGGACAGGGGGCTACCGGGGAGCTGTTTTTT	CAISPAGQGATGELFF
TRBV5-1	TRBJ2-1	TRBD1	once	TGCGCCAGCAGCCGAAAGACAGGGGTGATGAATGAGCAGTTCTTC	CASSRKTGVMNEQFF
TRBV25-1	TRBJ2-1	.	once	TGTGCCAGCAGTGATTTAGGGGCTTTGTCAGGCGAGCAGTTCTTC	CASSDLGALSGEQFF
TRBV13	TRBJ2-4	.	.	TGTGCCAGCAGCTTATCCTACGGCAAAAACATTCAGTACTTC	CASSLSYGKNIQYF
TRBV6-5	TRBJ1-2	.	.	TGTGCCAGCAGACCTACGGGGGAGGACTATGGCTACACCTTC	CASRPTGEDYGYTF